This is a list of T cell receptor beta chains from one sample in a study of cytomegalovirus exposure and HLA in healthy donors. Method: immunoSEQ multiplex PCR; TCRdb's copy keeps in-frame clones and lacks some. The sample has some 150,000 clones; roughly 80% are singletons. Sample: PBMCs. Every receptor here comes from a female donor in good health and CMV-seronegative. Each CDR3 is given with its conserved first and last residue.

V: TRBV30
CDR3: CASGTGSYEQYF

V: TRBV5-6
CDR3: CASSLGKGANTGELFF

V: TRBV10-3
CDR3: CAISESGTSGSRGDTQYF

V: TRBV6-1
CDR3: CAGSSSRNEQFF

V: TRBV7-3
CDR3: CASSLSGIDTGELFF

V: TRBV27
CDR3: CASSLGLAETYNEQFF

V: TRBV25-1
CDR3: CASSAGTGNQPQHF

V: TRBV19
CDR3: CASSITGAYEQYF

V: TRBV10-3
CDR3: CAISGSGAGNEQFF

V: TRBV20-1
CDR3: CSGQGTTEAFF

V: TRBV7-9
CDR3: CASSLGGTPNYEQYF

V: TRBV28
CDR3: CASSLGGWNQPQHF

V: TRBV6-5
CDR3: CASSYDLRTEAFF

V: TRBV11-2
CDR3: CASSLGEQVSQPQHF

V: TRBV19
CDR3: CASSIGSGTEAFF